This entry lists 25 T cell receptor beta chains sequenced from one sample in a study of T cell clonality in common variable immunodeficiency (dated by TCRdb to the mid-2010s). Receptor amplification or capture employed the immunoSEQ multiplex PCR assay. TCRdb holds this immuneACCESS table with in-frame rearrangements only. Some clones are missing; in checked studies, unresolved V genes explain under half, and the rest has no known cause. The sample comprises 80,000 or so clones, and every one was counted more than once. The ten most abundant clones make up about 0.8% of the sample. Sequenced material: peripheral blood mononuclear cells. The source is a person aged 18 to 75 in good health.

This clone was observed many times. The CDR3 goes on 3 residues after the read ends, and that part is filled in from the germline J gene. The V call is TRBV20-1, the J call TRBJ2-5; TRBD2 aligns across 12 bases. Germline-derived CDR1 and CDR2 are DFQATT and SNEGSKA (reference sequence). J was trimmed by 7 bases and V by 0 bases; bases with no gene match: 9. This CDR3 comprises 16 residues. This chain's CDR3 is CSARDQGLAGGVTQYF. The sequenced CDR3 bases are TGCAGTGCTAGAGATCAGGGGCTAGCGGGAGGGGTGACC.

In this sample, this clone turned up many times. The sequence runs out 3 residues before the end of the CDR3; the remainder is reconstructed from the germline J gene. The chain uses TRBV6-2 or TRBV6-3 and TRBJ2-1, with 7 bases aligning to TRBD1. The V and J ends lost 0 bases and 8 bases, in that order; junction bases with no gene match: 10. Per the germline V gene, CDR1 is MNHEY and CDR2 is SVGEGT. CDR3 size: 16 residues. The DNA read from the CDR3 is TGTGCCAGCAGTTACTCGATCGGACAGGTGGGCTATGAG. This encodes CASSYSIGQVGYE. The full CDR3 sequence reads CASSYSIGQVGYEQFF.

The sample holds many counts of this clone. The read terminates 3 residues ahead of where the CDR3 ends, so the germline J gene completes it. The chain links TRBV6-1 to TRBJ2-6; 7 bases align to TRBD1. Trimming at V came to 0 bases and at J to 4 bases, leaving 3 bases not matched to a gene. Germline V lookup: CDR1 MNHNS, CDR2 SASEGT. CDR3 length: 16 residues. Incomplete CDR3 DNA: TGTGCCAGCAGTGAAGCAACAGGGGCCGGGGCCAACGTC. It yields the protein CASSEATGAGANV. The whole CDR3 region reads CASSEATGAGANVLTF.

This clone was counted at least ten times. The read stops 3 residues short of the end of the CDR3; the missing end is completed from the germline J gene. This chain joins TRBV9 and TRBJ2-1; possibly TRBD2 for D (6 bases). V lost 5 bases and J lost 1, with 10 bases in between. The germline V gene has CDR1 SGDLS and CDR2 YYNGEE. CDR3 length equals 14 residues. The CDR3 protein is CASSSGSSYNEQFF. The sequenced part of the CDR3 DNA is TGTGCCAGCAGTAGCGGATCGTCCTACAATGAG.

In its sample, this clone was seen many times. Read coverage stops 3 residues before the CDR3 terminus; the germline J gene supplies the remainder. V usage is TRBV4-1 and J usage is TRBJ2-3; 10 positions agree with TRBD2. The CDR3 is 15 amino acids. The V and J ends lost 9 bases and 0 bases, in that order; junction bases with no gene match: 6. The germline V gene encodes CDR1 MGHRA and CDR2 YSYEKL. CDR3 bases read: TGCGCCAGAAGAAGCGGGAGGGCTAGCACAGATACG. This sequence encodes CARRSGRASTDT. The CDR3 in full is CARRSGRASTDTQYF.

This clone was counted many times. The DNA ends 3 residues before the CDR3 does, and the rest of the CDR3 is filled in from the germline J gene. The J gene is TRBJ2-4, the V gene TRBV19; 7 bases align to TRBD1. V was pared by 4 bases and J by 4 bases, with 13 bases of the junction left unmatched. This CDR3 has 17 residues. CDR1 is LNHDA, CDR2 SQIVND, per germline (reference sequence). The CDR3: CASSTAGLGQLKNIQYF. The CDR3 DNA, read in part, is TGTGCCAGTAGTACCGCGGGCCTGGGACAGCTAAAAAACATT.

This clone has a count of ten or more. The CDR3 end is not reached by the read, which stops 3 residues before it; the germline J gene fills it in. J is TRBJ2-7 and V is TRBV19; 8 nucleotides agree with TRBD2. The length of the CDR3 is 15 residues. J lost 5 bases, V lost 5 bases, and 11 bases had no gene match. Looked up from germline, CDR1 is LNHDA and CDR2 is SQIVND (reference sequence). This CDR3 reads CASSPAGGGSNEQYF. Incomplete CDR3 DNA: TGTGCCAGTAGTCCCGCCGGCGGGGGGAGCAACGAG.

This clone was counted many times. The read finishes 3 residues shy of the CDR3 end, and the germline J gene is used to complete it. The chain uses TRBV7-9 and TRBJ1-1; 7 bases align to TRBD1. The CDR3 covers 13 residues. V lost 6 bases to trimming and J lost 4 bases; unmatched junction nucleotides: 5. Germline CDR1 and CDR2: SEHNR and FQNEAQ (reference sequence). CDR3 loop: CASSTGVGTEAFF. The CDR3 DNA, read in part, is TGTGCCAGCAGTACAGGGGTAGGCACTGAA.

Many counts were recorded for this clone. The read terminates 3 residues ahead of where the CDR3 ends, so the germline J gene completes it. The chain has TRBV10-3 and TRBJ2-7; D gene ambiguous. Germline assignment: CDR1 ENHRY and CDR2 SYGVKD. The CDR3 covers 11 residues. Trimming took off 8 bases at V and 3 bases at J, with 8 bases between the two ends. The sequenced part of the CDR3 DNA is TGTGCCATCGGCAGAATCTACGAG. Its translation: CAIGRIYE. The entire CDR3 protein is CAIGRIYEQYF.

This clone was observed at least ten times. The observed sequence ends 3 residues before the CDR3 terminus, with the missing tail filled in from the germline J gene. This chain connects TRBV20-1 to TRBJ2-1; 8 bases map to TRBD2. The germline V gene has CDR1 DFQATT and CDR2 SNEGSKA (reference sequence). The V gene end was trimmed by 1 base and the J gene end by 0 bases; junction bases not matched to a gene: 8. This CDR3 is 17 amino acids long. The CDR3 protein is CSARGGNSGTSYNEQFF. Incomplete CDR3 DNA: TGCAGTGCTAGAGGGGGGAATAGCGGGACCTCCTACAATGAG.

This clone was recorded at least ten times. The read falls 3 residues short of the CDR3 end, and the missing part is taken from the germline J gene. The V and J genes are TRBV19 and TRBJ1-2; maybe TRBD1 (5 bases). This CDR3 is 12 amino acids long. Germline V gives CDR1 LNHDA, CDR2 SQIVND (reference sequence). The ends were cut back, 7 bases at V and 4 bases at J, with 10 bases in the middle. CDR3 in amino acids: CASTAGLYGYTF. CDR3 bases read: TGTGCCAGTACGGCAGGGCTCTATGGC. Full variable domain (rest looked up from reference TRBV19 and TRBJ1-2): DGGITQSPKYLFRKEGQNVTLSCEQNLNHDAMYWYRQDPGQGLRLIYYSQIVNDFQKGDIAEGYSVSREKKESFPLTVTSAQKNPTAFYLCASTAGLYGYTFGSGTRLTVV.

This clone was observed at least ten times. The read gets to within 3 residues of the CDR3 end, and the germline J gene fills in the rest. The chain has TRBV28 and TRBJ2-5, with D unclear. This CDR3 is built from 14 residues. V lost 3 bases, J lost 5 bases, and 13 bases lay in between. Germline V gene sequence: CDR1 MDHEN, CDR2 SYDVKM. CDR3 sequence reads: CASSFSRVSETQYF. The part of the CDR3 DNA that was read is TGTGCCAGCAGTTTTAGTAGAGTATCGGAGACC.

This clone was seen ten or more times. Coverage ceases 3 residues before the CDR3 finishes, and the germline J gene fills in the end. The chain recombines TRBV28 with TRBJ2-4; weak D call: TRBD2 (5 bases). V lost 7 bases and J 0 bases, leaving 16 bases between the germline ends. The length of the CDR3 is 16 residues. Germline-derived CDR1 and CDR2 are MDHEN and SYDVKM. This CDR3 reads CASTLRGALAKNIQYF. The sequenced part of the CDR3 DNA is TGTGCCAGCACCCTTCGGGGTGCGCTAGCCAAAAACATT.

This clone was counted at least ten times. The CDR3 end lies 3 residues beyond the end of the read and is filled in from the germline J gene. This chain uses TRBV19 with TRBJ1-5; 10 positions agree with TRBD1. V was pared by 5 bases and J by 4 bases, with 8 bases of the junction left unmatched. The germline gives CDR1 LNHDA, CDR2 SQIVND (reference sequence). CDR3 length: 16 residues. The sequenced CDR3 bases are TGTGCCAGTAGTCTCCCGGGACAGGGGTTAAATCAGCCC. It is translated as CASSLPGQGLNQP. The CDR3 reads in full as CASSLPGQGLNQPQHF.

This clone was observed at least ten times. The read ends 3 residues early relative to the CDR3; the germline J gene fills the gap. The chain joins TRBV5-1 to TRBJ2-3; TRBD2 matches at 7 bases. Trimming removed 2 bases from V and 1 base from J; junction bases left unmatched: 4. Germline CDR1 SGHRS, CDR2 YFSETQ. There are 15 residues in the CDR3. Partial CDR3 DNA: TGCGCCAGCAGCTTAGAGCGGGGAGGCACAGATACG. This translates into CASSLERGGTDT. In full, the CDR3 is CASSLERGGTDTQYF.

Ten or more counts support this clone. The missing CDR3 end, 3 residues past where the read stops, is filled in from the germline J gene. The gene calls are TRBV19 and TRBJ2-2, with 7 bases identical to TRBD1. Losses at the gene ends were 8 bases for V and 6 bases for J; bases not matched to a gene: 9. The CDR3 consists of 14 residues. CDR1 and CDR2 (germline): LNHDA, SQIVND (reference sequence). The chain's CDR3 is CASHRDSMSGELFF. The DNA read from the CDR3 is TGTGCCAGTCATCGGGACAGTATGTCCGGGGAG.

This clone has ten or more counts. The read falls 3 residues short of the CDR3 end, and the missing part is taken from the germline J gene. The V and J genes are TRBV19 and TRBJ2-7, with a weak D call TRBD1 (6 bases). The V and J ends lost 5 bases and 6 bases respectively, with 20 bases between them. Per germline, CDR1 LNHDA and CDR2 SQIVND (reference sequence). This CDR3 is 15 amino acids long. CDR3 DNA (partial): TGTGCCAGTAGTGCCCGAAACAGGGTCTTCACCGAG. This codes for CASSARNRVFTE. The whole CDR3 sequence reads CASSARNRVFTEQYF. The complete variable domain, with remaining parts taken from reference TRBV19 and TRBJ2-7, reads DGGITQSPKYLFRKEGQNVTLSCEQNLNHDAMYWYRQDPGQGLRLIYYSQIVNDFQKGDIAEGYSVSREKKESFPLTVTSAQKNPTAFYLCASSARNRVFTEQYFGPGTRLTVT.

This clone was counted ten times or more. The CDR3 end lies 3 residues beyond the end of the read and is filled in from the germline J gene. The rearrangement uses TRBV7-6 and TRBJ2-7, with 8 bases identical to TRBD2. CDR1 and CDR2 from the germline V gene are SGHVS and FNYEAQ. The CDR3 sequence is 14 residues long. The V gene end was trimmed by 4 bases and the J gene end by 3 bases; junction bases not matched to a gene: 5. The CDR3 DNA, read in part, is TGTGCCAGCAGCTGGGGTAGCGGGAACTACGAG. Its protein is CASSWGSGNYE. From start to end, the CDR3 is CASSWGSGNYEQYF.

Ten or more counts support this clone. Sequencing ends 3 residues short of the CDR3 end; the germline J gene provides the rest. This chain links TRBV10-1 with TRBJ2-4; 12 bases fit TRBD2. The CDR3 consists of 13 residues. The trim removed 6 bases at V and 9 bases at J, leaving 3 bases unmatched. Germline loops: CDR1 WNHNN, CDR2 SYGVQD (reference sequence). CDR3 sequence reads: CASSRTSGTIQYF. The CDR3 DNA, read in part, is TGCGCCAGCAGCAGGACTAGCGGGACCATT.

This clone was seen at least ten times. Coverage ceases 3 residues before the CDR3 finishes, and the germline J gene fills in the end. The chain recombines TRBV6-1 with TRBJ2-3, with D perhaps TRBD1 (6 bases). The germline V gene has CDR1 MNHNS and CDR2 SASEGT. The CDR3 loop spans 15 amino acids. V lost 3 bases, J lost 2 bases, and 12 bases lay in between. The sequenced CDR3 bases are TGTGCCAGCAGTGACCAAGGACAGTCCACAGATACG. Translation gives CASSDQGQSTDT. The CDR3 reads in full as CASSDQGQSTDTQYF.

This clone has a count of ten or more. From the germline J gene comes the end of the CDR3, since the read stops 3 residues before it. The V gene is TRBV19, the J gene TRBJ2-2, with 7 bases lining up with TRBD1. CDR1 and CDR2 from the germline V gene are LNHDA and SQIVND (reference sequence). V was pared by 5 bases and J by 2 bases, with 2 bases of the junction left unmatched. The CDR3 has 14 residues. The CDR3 reads CASSYRGNTGELFF. The CDR3 bases that were read are TGTGCCAGTAGTTACAGGGGTAACACCGGGGAG.

This clone was seen at least ten times. The sequenced fragment ends 3 residues before the CDR3 boundary, so the rest is inferred from the germline J gene. V usage is TRBV19 and J usage is TRBJ2-2, with D perhaps TRBD1 (5 bases). Trimming stripped 6 bases from V and 4 bases from J, with 12 bases between. The germline gives CDR1 LNHDA, CDR2 SQIVND (reference sequence). The CDR3 has 14 residues. CDR3 DNA, as far as it was read: TGTGCCAGTAGCGGAACAGGAGTCACCGGGGAG. It yields the protein CASSGTGVTGE. In full, the CDR3 reads CASSGTGVTGELFF.

This clone was counted ten times or more. Sequencing ends 3 residues short of the CDR3 end; the germline J gene provides the rest. The chain combines TRBV18 with TRBJ2-3, with TRBD1 identical over 8 bases. This CDR3 is 16 amino acids long. CDR1 is KGHSH, CDR2 LQKENI, per germline. With 2 bases clipped from V and 1 base from J, the junction kept 5 bases outside the gene matches. The covered CDR3 bases are TGTGCCAGCTCACCAAGTCAGGGGGCGGGCACAGATACG. Residues: CASSPSQGAGTDT. The whole CDR3 protein reads CASSPSQGAGTDTQYF. The complete variable domain, with remaining parts taken from reference TRBV18 and TRBJ2-3, reads NAGVMQNPRHLVRRRGQEARLRCSPMKGHSHVYWYRQLPEEGLKFMVYLQKENIIDESGMPKERFSAEFPKEGPSILRIQQVVRGDSAAYFCASSPSQGAGTDTQYFGPGTRLTVL.

This clone was seen repeatedly, ten times or more. The DNA ends 3 residues before the CDR3 does, and the rest of the CDR3 is filled in from the germline J gene. The chain uses TRBV20-1 and TRBJ2-3; weak D call: TRBD1 (6 bases). Trimming shortened V by 6 bases and J by 6 bases, and 16 bases separated the two germline ends. This CDR3 has 13 amino acids. In germline, CDR1 is DFQATT, CDR2 SNEGSKA (reference sequence). The part of the CDR3 DNA that was read is TGCAGTGCCCAGGGGCCGGACTCGGATACG. Its protein is CSAQGPDSDT. The full CDR3 reads CSAQGPDSDTQYF.

In this sample, this clone turned up many times. The read finishes 3 residues shy of the CDR3 end, and the germline J gene is used to complete it. This chain connects TRBV6-2 or TRBV6-3 to TRBJ1-1; TRBD1 agrees at 8 bases. V was pared by 2 bases and J by 2 bases, with 7 bases of the junction left unmatched. This CDR3 has 16 amino acids. CDR1 is MNHEY, CDR2 SVGEGT, per germline. CDR3 residues: CASSYPRGQGNTEAFF. CDR3 bases read: TGTGCCAGCAGTTACCCAAGAGGACAGGGTAACACTGAA.